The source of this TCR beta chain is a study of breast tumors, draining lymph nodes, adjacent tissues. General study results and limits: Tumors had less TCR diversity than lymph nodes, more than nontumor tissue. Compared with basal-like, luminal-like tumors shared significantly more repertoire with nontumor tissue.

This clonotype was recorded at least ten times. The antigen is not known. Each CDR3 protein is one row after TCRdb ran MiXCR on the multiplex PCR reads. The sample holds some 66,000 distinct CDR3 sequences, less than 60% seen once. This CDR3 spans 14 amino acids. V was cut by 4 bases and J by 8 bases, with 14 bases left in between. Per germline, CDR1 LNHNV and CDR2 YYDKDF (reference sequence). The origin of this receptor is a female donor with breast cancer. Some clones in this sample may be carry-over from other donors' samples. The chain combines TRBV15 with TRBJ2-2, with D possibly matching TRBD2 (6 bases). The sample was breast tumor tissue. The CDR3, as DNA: TGTGCCACCAGCATTCTACTAGCTGCGGGGGAGCTGTTTTTT. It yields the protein CATSILLAAGELFF.